This T cell receptor beta chain was retrieved from a study of blood T cells in healthy people across ages. Study-level background: Capturing about one barcoded beta molecule per two T cells was achieved by template switching.

A sample-barcoded 5' primer and a J-beta primer mix were used in a second PCR of roughly 7 to 11 cycles. Every cDNA was tagged by a template-switch adaptor with 12 random nucleotides. TCRdb used MiXCR to reprocess the 5' RACE reads, holding one entry per CDR3 protein. The table lists over 600,000 distinct CDR3 sequences, under 25% of them singletons. Findings and limits, study-wide: Expanded clonotype changes were possibly confounded by unknown donor CMV status. Higher naive T cell percentage went strongly together with higher TCR beta diversity.

Details on this clonotype: The antigen remains unidentified.

The receptor's source is a man between 65 and 80 years old in good health. Sequences were obtained from blood.

The CDR3 loop is CAISGVEGSATEAFF. The CDR3 DNA is TGTGCCATCAGTGGTGTTGAGGGGTCGGCCACTGAAGCTTTCTTT. This chain uses TRBV10-3 with TRBJ1-1; a possible D gene is TRBD1 (5 bases). Germline V CDR1 and CDR2: ENHRY, SYGVKD. Trimming removed 4 bases from V and 4 bases from J, with 16 bases in between. This CDR3 has 15 amino acids.